The 20 T cell receptor beta chains presented below share a single source sample, sequenced in a study of blood T cell repertoires in COVID-19. Method: immunoSEQ multiplex PCR; TCRdb's copy keeps in-frame clones and lacks some. The sample lists 250,000 or so clones; approximately 85% were seen once. Sequenced sample: PBMCs or T cells enriched from blood (not recorded which). Receptors originate from a woman in her forties or fifties who had recovered from COVID-19.

This chain uses TRBV4-1 with TRBJ1-1, with D maybe TRBD1 (5 bases). The CDR3 is 15 amino acids. The germline CDR1 and CDR2 sequences are MGHRA and YSYEKL. The ends were cut back, 4 bases at V and 5 bases at J, with 17 bases in the middle. Here the CDR3 reads CASSPNAGVKTEAFF. The CDR3 nucleotides read TGCGCCAGCAGCCCGAATGCGGGGGTTAAGACTGAAGCTTTCTTT.

V is TRBV3-1 (or the pseudogene TRBV3-2) and J is TRBJ2-7; TRBD1 agrees at 12 bases. This CDR3 region has 17 residues. The germline CDR1 and CDR2 sequences are LGHDT and YNNKEL (reference sequence). The junction had 11 bases not matched to a gene; V was cut back by 0 bases and J by 8 bases. The CDR3 region has the DNA TGTGCCAGCAGCCAAGACGCAGGGAGTGGGACAGGGGGCAAGCAGTACTTC. Its protein product is CASSQDAGSGTGGKQYF.

This sequence joins TRBV12-3 or TRBV12-4 and TRBJ2-7; perhaps TRBD1 as D (6 bases). The V and J ends lost 6 bases and 2 bases respectively, with 11 bases between them. This CDR3 is 13 amino acids long. CDR3 nucleotide sequence: TGTGCCAGCAGCCCGGGACATACCTACGAGCAGTACTTC. Encoded protein: CASSPGHTYEQYF.

This chain connects TRBV28 to TRBJ1-1; TRBD1 is a possible D gene (6 bases). V dropped 6 bases and J dropped 12 bases, with 20 bases sitting between them. The CDR3 consists of 13 residues. Germline V gives CDR1 MDHEN, CDR2 SYDVKM. CDR3 region: CASSLLGTLMTFF. As DNA, the CDR3 is TGTGCCAGCAGCCTACTAGGGACACTTATGACTTTCTTT.

This chain uses TRBV19 with TRBJ2-4; D is perhaps TRBD1 (6 bases). CDR1 and CDR2 (germline): LNHDA, SQIVND (reference sequence). V shed 7 bases and J shed 11 bases, with 24 bases lying between them. This CDR3 has 15 amino acids. The CDR3 sequence is CASKPDYRVPSFQYF. In DNA, the CDR3 is TGTGCCAGTAAACCCGACTACAGGGTACCTTCCTTTCAGTACTTC.

A single count supports this clone. The chain uses TRBV27 and TRBJ1-2; D may be TRBD1 (6 bases). The germline gives CDR1 MNHEY, CDR2 SMNVEV (reference sequence). The CDR3 has 15 residues. Deletions cut 3 bases from V and 0 bases from J, with 11 bases between. In DNA form, the CDR3 reads TGTGCCAGCAGTTTGACCGGGACAACTAACTATGGCTACACCTTC. It yields the protein CASSLTGTTNYGYTF.

V is TRBV5-1 and J is TRBJ2-7, with 7 bases aligning to TRBD2. The CDR3 consists of 16 residues. With 0 bases clipped from V and 1 base from J, the junction kept 7 bases outside the gene matches. CDR1 is SGHRS and CDR2 is YFSETQ in the germline V gene. The CDR3 DNA sequence: TGCGCCAGCAGCTTGGAAGGGCGGGAGATGTCCTACGAGCAGTACTTC. Residues: CASSLEGREMSYEQYF.

This chain links TRBV6-5 with TRBJ1-2; 9 bases line up with TRBD1. This CDR3 is 14 amino acids long. Trimming at V came to 7 bases and at J to 8 bases, leaving 11 bases not matched to a gene. The germline gives CDR1 MNHEY, CDR2 SVGAGI. This chain's CDR3 is CASTTGGQGEGYTF. CDR3 in DNA: TGTGCCAGCACGACCGGGGGACAGGGAGAGGGCTACACCTTC.

This chain uses TRBV10-3 with TRBJ1-2, with 10 bases identical to TRBD1. V lost 7 bases, J lost 8 bases, and 13 bases stayed unmatched. Germline lookup yields CDR1 ENHRY and CDR2 SYGVKD. The CDR3 consists of 15 residues. The CDR3 here is CAITGGQGIVDGYTF. The CDR3 coding sequence is TGTGCCATCACCGGGGGACAGGGGATTGTGGACGGCTACACCTTC.

The chain couples TRBV7-2 to TRBJ2-3; TRBD1 might be the D (6 bases). V lost 8 bases to trimming and J lost 1 base, with 16 bases between them. Germline assignment: CDR1 SGHTA and CDR2 FQGNSA. CDR3 size: 15 residues. CDR3 DNA: TGTGCCAGCTCGTGGGGGCTGCAACGCACAGATACGCAGTATTTT. Protein: CASSWGLQRTDTQYF.

The chain uses TRBV27 and TRBJ2-7; D gene ambiguous. The length of the CDR3 is 14 residues. Trimming cost V 0 bases and J 5 bases, with 11 bases left between them. Germline lookup yields CDR1 MNHEY and CDR2 SMNVEV (reference sequence). This CDR3 reads CASSLSGSTHEQYF. CDR3 DNA sequence: TGTGCCAGCAGTTTATCAGGTAGCACCCACGAGCAGTACTTC.

The chain links TRBV6-2 or TRBV6-3 to TRBJ1-5, with 7 nucleotides matching TRBD1. The CDR3 has 15 amino acids. V lost 2 bases to trimming and J lost 9 bases; unmatched junction nucleotides: 10. Germline assignment: CDR1 MNHEY and CDR2 SVGEGT. The CDR3 sequence is CASSYLRDSSRPQHF. The CDR3 DNA is TGTGCCAGCAGTTACCTCCGGGACAGCTCTCGGCCCCAGCATTTT.

The V gene is TRBV7-2, the J gene TRBJ1-2; 8 bases match TRBD1. Germline assignment: CDR1 SGHTA and CDR2 FQGNSA. The CDR3 contains 14 residues. Germline trimming cut 5 bases from V and 4 bases from J; bases unmatched to any gene: 6. CDR3 nucleotides: TGTGCCAGCAGCCAAGGACAGGGAGGCTATGGCTACACCTTC. Its translation is CASSQGQGGYGYTF.

This clone was seen only a few times. The chain employs TRBV29-1 and TRBJ2-7; 7 positions match TRBD2. Looked up from germline, CDR1 is SQVTM and CDR2 is ANQGSEA. This CDR3 is 13 amino acids long. Trimming removed 4 bases from V and 2 bases from J; junction bases left unmatched: 5. The CDR3 DNA reads TGCAGCGTTGGGGTGGCGGGAGCCTACGAGCAGTACTTC. Its protein is CSVGVAGAYEQYF.

J is TRBJ1-1 and V is TRBV3-1 (or the pseudogene TRBV3-2), with a weak D call TRBD1 (5 bases). V lost 7 bases to trimming and J lost 6 bases, with 9 bases between them. The CDR3 loop spans 11 amino acids. Germline CDR1 is LGHDT and CDR2 is YNNKEL (reference sequence). CDR3 region: CASIRGSEAFF. CDR3 DNA: TGTGCCAGCATAAGGGGATCTGAAGCTTTCTTT.

V and J are TRBV11-1 and TRBJ2-7; TRBD2 might be the D (5 bases). The CDR3 spans 15 residues. Germline V gives CDR1 SGHAT, CDR2 FQDESV (reference sequence). Trimming removed 1 base from V and 2 bases from J, with 12 bases in between. The DNA for the CDR3 is TGTGCCAGCAGCTTAGTTAGCGACGTAACCTACGAGCAGTACTTC. Its translation is CASSLVSDVTYEQYF.

The CDR3 reads CASSLSGGYLNTEAFF. CDR3 in DNA: TGTGCCAGCAGTTTATCGGGTGGTTATCTGAACACTGAAGCTTTCTTT. The V call is TRBV28, the J call TRBJ1-1; D not resolved. Germline V gene lookup returns CDR1 MDHEN and CDR2 SYDVKM. V was pared by 1 base and J by 0 bases, with 12 bases between. The CDR3 covers 16 residues.

The gene calls are TRBV11-2 and TRBJ2-7; a possible D gene is TRBD2 (7 bases). Trimming took off 3 bases at V and 5 bases at J, with 20 bases between the two ends. The germline V gene has CDR1 SGHAT and CDR2 FQNNGV. The CDR3 has 16 amino acids. For the CDR3, the DNA is TGTGCCAGCAGCTTTGGGGGGGCGGTAGGGAGGAACGAGCAGTACTTC. It is translated as CASSFGGAVGRNEQYF.

The gene calls are TRBV18 and TRBJ2-3; D may be TRBD2 (6 bases). The CDR3 runs to 16 residues. Germline-derived CDR1 and CDR2 are KGHSH and LQKENI. V lost 3 bases and J lost 6, with 19 bases in between. In nucleotides, the CDR3 is TGTGCCAGCTCACCGACCGAGGCTAGCGACCCCGATACGCAGTATTTT. Protein product: CASSPTEASDPDTQYF.

This chain connects TRBV6-2 or TRBV6-3 to TRBJ2-7, with TRBD2 matching over 9 bases. The length of the CDR3 is 16 residues. CDR1 and CDR2 (germline): MNHEY, SVGEGT. V dropped 3 bases and J dropped 7; count of bases not matched to a gene: 13. The CDR3 bases are TGTGCCAGCAGTTATTTCCCCCCAGCGGGGGGAGGTGAGCAGTACTTC. Its protein product is CASSYFPPAGGGEQYF.